This T cell receptor (beta chain) was obtained from a study of blood T cell repertoires in COVID-19. Study at large: Acute and convalescent COVID-19 samples came from the United States, Italy and Spain. The cDNA or gDNA used as material had been derived from T cells, B-cell-depleted T cells, or PBMCs.

Authors' processing steps: Nucleated cell number was recorded as an estimate derived from reference gene primer amplification. Using immunoSEQ multiplex PCR, the repertoire was profiled, and TCRdb retains in-frame clones only, with some absent. V, J and clone size derive from that table, while D and trimming were established from the DNA sequence. This sample has just over 150,000 clones, with around 93% found just once. V trimming: 5 bases; J trimming: 14 bases; junction bases outside the gene matches: 9. The CDR3 has 12 amino acids. Germline CDR1 and CDR2: SGHAT and FQNNGV. The TCR was taken from a woman aged 45-65 years with acute or convalescent COVID-19. Specimen: peripheral blood. The gene calls are TRBV11-2 and TRBJ2-1; TRBD2 matches 7 bases. In DNA form, the CDR3 reads TGTGCCAGCAGCCTCCGACTAGCTGATGAGTTCTTC. Protein: CASSLRLADEFF.